This entry concerns a single T cell receptor beta chain. Antigen: not known. The time point was: after neoadjuvant nivolumab, at surgical resection. Patients had newly diagnosed, untreated stage II-IVA oral cavity squamous cell carcinoma. The CDR3 has 15 residues. Germline loops: CDR1 SEHNR, CDR2 FQNEAQ (reference sequence). V was shortened by 7 bases and J by 4 bases, with 19 bases between the two germline ends. The data were taken from a study of neoadjuvant anti-PD-1 for oral cavity cancer. Background on the study: Nivolumab at 3 mg/kg was mostly given biweekly, three to four doses, pre-surgery. The study, taken as a whole, reports: Treg/Th17 ratio rose with pretreatment blood and fell with post-treatment tumor TCRbeta clonality. Only a few patients per response group were TCR-analyzed; validation needed.

Assay: immunoSEQ multiplex PCR; the TCRdb copy retains only in-frame clones and omits some. The sample shows some 15,000 clones, roughly 70% of them seen only once. The receptor was derived from a person aged 40 to 85 with oral cavity squamous cell carcinoma. The specimen comprised PBMCs, sampled after nivolumab (anti-PD-1) treatment. The gene calls are TRBV7-9 and TRBJ2-5; TRBD1 is a possible D gene (6 bases). The CDR3 loop reads CASTRHRARPETQYF. DNA for the CDR3: TGTGCCAGCACCAGACACAGGGCCCGTCCAGAGACCCAGTACTTC.